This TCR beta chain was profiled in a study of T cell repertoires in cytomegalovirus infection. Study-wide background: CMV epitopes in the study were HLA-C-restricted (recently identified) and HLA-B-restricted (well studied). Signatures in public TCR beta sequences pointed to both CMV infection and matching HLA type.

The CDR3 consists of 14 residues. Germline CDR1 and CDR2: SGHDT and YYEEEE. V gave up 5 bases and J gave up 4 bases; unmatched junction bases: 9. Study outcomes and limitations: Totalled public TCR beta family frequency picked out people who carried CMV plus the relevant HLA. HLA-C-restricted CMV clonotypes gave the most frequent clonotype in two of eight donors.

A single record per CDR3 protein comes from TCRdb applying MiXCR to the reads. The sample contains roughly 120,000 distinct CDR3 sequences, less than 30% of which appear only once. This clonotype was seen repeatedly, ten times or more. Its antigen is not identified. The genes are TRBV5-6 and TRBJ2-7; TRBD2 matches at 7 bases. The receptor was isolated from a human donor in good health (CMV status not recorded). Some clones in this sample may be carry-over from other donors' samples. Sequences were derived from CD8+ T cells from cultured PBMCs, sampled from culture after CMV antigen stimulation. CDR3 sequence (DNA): TGTGCCAGCAGGCATCTAGCGGATCCTTACGAGCAGTACTTC. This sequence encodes CASRHLADPYEQYF.